The 24 T cell receptor beta chains below all came from one sample that was sequenced in a study of spatial heterogeneity in lung cancer. This sample's time point: blood at routine non-recurrence follow-up after resection. TCRdb redid the calling of the 5' RACE reads with MiXCR, one entry per CDR3 protein. The sample has under 150,000 distinct CDR3 sequences; 10% to 13% are singletons. The starting material was PBMCs, obtained at follow-up. Receptors originate from a female donor with early-stage non-small cell lung cancer.

This clonotype has only a few counts. The chain recombines TRBV19 with TRBJ2-1; 8 positions match TRBD2. Trimming removed 6 bases from V and 0 bases from J; junction bases left unmatched: 7. The CDR3 length is 16 residues. Germline CDR1 LNHDA, CDR2 SQIVND (reference sequence). The CDR3 protein is CASSLLSGSSYNEQFF. The CDR3, as DNA: TGTGCCAGTAGCCTTTTAAGCGGGAGCTCCTACAATGAGCAGTTCTTC.

The chain is built from TRBV10-3 and TRBJ2-3, with no clear D. Germline V gives CDR1 ENHRY, CDR2 SYGVKD. There are 14 residues in the CDR3. Trimming stripped 4 bases from V and 2 bases from J, with 10 bases between. The CDR3 spells CAISGAGVTDTQYF. The CDR3 nucleotides read TGTGCCATCAGTGGAGCAGGAGTCACAGATACGCAGTATTTT.

DNA for the CDR3: TGCAGTGCTACAGGGGGCGCAAGTCAGCCCCAGCATTTT. Amino acid sequence: CSATGGASQPQHF. This chain joins TRBV20-1 and TRBJ1-5, with 8 bases aligning to TRBD1. Germline lookup yields CDR1 DFQATT and CDR2 SNEGSKA (reference sequence). CDR3 length: 13 residues. V gave up 4 bases and J gave up 6 bases; unmatched junction bases: 5.

The chain has TRBV5-5 and TRBJ2-7; D is possibly TRBD2 (5 bases). The CDR3 has 15 amino acids. Germline values: CDR1 SGHKS, CDR2 YYEKEE (reference sequence). Deletions cut 5 bases from V and 0 bases from J, with 15 bases between. The CDR3 nucleotides read TGTGCCAGCAGTAACAGAGGAGCGGTCTCCTACGAGCAGTACTTC. Amino acids: CASSNRGAVSYEQYF.

The chain is built from TRBV15 and TRBJ2-3; no clear D. There are 16 residues in the CDR3. The V gene's germline CDR1 is LNHNV and CDR2 YYDKDF (reference sequence). Trimming took 6 bases from V and 0 from J, leaving 16 bases between them. CDR3 sequence (DNA): TGTGCCACCAGGGAAACAAGGCTCCTGAGCACAGATACGCAGTATTTT. Protein sequence: CATRETRLLSTDTQYF.

V is TRBV6-2 or TRBV6-3 and J is TRBJ1-5; 7 nucleotides agree with TRBD1. The CDR3 consists of 17 residues. In germline, CDR1 is MNHEY, CDR2 SVGEGT. The ends lost 5 bases at V and 4 bases at J; junction bases unmatched: 14. CDR3 protein: CASSPWTGKTRNQPQHF. The CDR3 nucleotides are TGTGCCAGCAGTCCGTGGACAGGTAAGACGAGGAATCAGCCCCAGCATTTT.

This clonotype was detected only a few times. The V and J genes are TRBV7-9 and TRBJ2-1; a possible D gene is TRBD1 (7 bases). The V end lost 1 base, the J end lost 0 bases, and 16 bases lay between the germline ends. Germline V gene lookup returns CDR1 SEHNR and CDR2 FQNEAQ (reference sequence). This CDR3 is built from 18 residues. The CDR3 is CASSLGIDREASYNEQFF. The CDR3 nucleotides are TGTGCCAGCAGCTTAGGGATAGACAGGGAGGCCTCCTACAATGAGCAGTTCTTC.

This clonotype came up many times. The rearrangement joins TRBV30 to TRBJ2-7, with 7 bases that match TRBD1. V trimming: 3 bases; J trimming: 5 bases; junction bases outside the gene matches: 7. Germline CDR1 reads GTSNPN; CDR2 reads SVGIG (reference sequence). There are 13 residues in the CDR3. The CDR3 DNA follows: TGTGCCTGGAGCCGGGACAGTTCCAACGAGCAGTACTTC. Translated: CAWSRDSSNEQYF.

This clonotype has only a few counts. The rearrangement uses TRBV28 and TRBJ2-5; D gene unclear. V lost 2 bases, J lost 4 bases, and 5 bases lay in between. The CDR3 is made up of 12 amino acids. Germline-derived CDR1 and CDR2 are MDHEN and SYDVKM. The CDR3 nucleotides are TGTGCCAGCAGTTTAATCGCAGAGACCCAGTACTTC. Its protein product is CASSLIAETQYF.

The V gene is TRBV28, the J gene TRBJ2-3; 11 bases map to TRBD2. The CDR3 is 19 residues long. After removal of 5 bases from V and 2 bases from J, the junction contained 15 bases not matched to a gene. The germline V gene encodes CDR1 MDHEN and CDR2 SYDVKM. The DNA of the CDR3 is TGTGCCAGCAGTCCCCCGGGACTAGCGGAGGGAGGGACCACAGATACGCAGTATTTT. It translates to CASSPPGLAEGGTTDTQYF.

As regards this clonotype: This is likely a read error, given that the CDR3 carries no conserved phenylalanine or tryptophan at its end. In DNA, the CDR3 is TGCGCCAGCAGCTTGGGAGGCGTGACAGATACGCAGTATTCT. Translation gives CASSLGGVTDTQYS. The chain joins TRBV5-1 to TRBJ2-3; D is undetermined. Trimming took 0 bases from V and 3 from J, leaving 8 bases between them. Per the germline V gene, CDR1 is SGHRS and CDR2 is YFSETQ. The CDR3 extends over 14 amino acids.

V gene TRBV7-9 combines with J gene TRBJ2-3, with 11 bases identical to TRBD2. Trimming at V came to 5 bases and at J to 4 bases, leaving 5 bases not matched to a gene. Germline CDR1 SEHNR, CDR2 FQNEAQ (reference sequence). The CDR3 is 15 residues long. The CDR3 protein is CASSGTSGGADTQYF. The CDR3 DNA sequence: TGTGCCAGCAGCGGTACTAGCGGGGGCGCAGATACGCAGTATTTT.

Notes on this clonotype: A read error is possible here, since a much larger clone lies one base away. The chain combines TRBV7-8 with TRBJ2-6; 7 bases align to TRBD1. This CDR3 is built from 15 residues. The germline V gene has CDR1 SGHVS and CDR2 FQNEAQ. The V segment lost 7 bases and the J segment 4 bases; nucleotides outside the gene matches: 7. CDR3 nucleotide sequence: TGTGCCAGCAACAAACAGGGGTACGGGGCCAACGTCCTGACTTTC. Its translation: CASNKQGYGANVLTF.

The J gene is TRBJ2-2, the V gene TRBV27; the match to TRBD2 covers 8 bases. The CDR3 is made up of 15 amino acids. J gave up 1 base and V 3 bases, and 1 base lay outside the gene matches. The V gene's germline CDR1 is MNHEY and CDR2 SMNVEV (reference sequence). The CDR3 reads CASSFSGRNTGELFF. The CDR3 coding sequence is TGTGCCAGCAGTTTCAGCGGGAGGAACACCGGGGAGCTGTTTTTT.

The chain joins TRBV7-2 to TRBJ1-6, with unresolved D. V lost 5 bases and J 6 bases, leaving 5 bases between the germline ends. This CDR3 comprises 12 residues. Germline CDR1 is SGHTA and CDR2 is FQGNSA. Here the CDR3 DNA reads TGTGCCAGCAGCCCCGCTAATTCACCCCTCCACTTT. Protein product: CASSPANSPLHF.

V and J are TRBV5-1 and TRBJ2-7; a possible D gene is TRBD2 (5 bases). The CDR3 length is 13 residues. Germline V gene sequence: CDR1 SGHRS, CDR2 YFSETQ. Between the trimmed V and J ends, which lost 4 bases and 1 base, there was a span of 9 bases. CDR3 residues: CASSRGSSYEQYF. CDR3 nucleotides: TGCGCCAGCAGCAGAGGGTCGTCCTACGAGCAGTACTTC. Together with reference TRBV5-1 and TRBJ2-7, the CDR3 gives the full variable domain: KAGVTQTPRYLIKTRGQQVTLSCSPISGHRSVSWYQQTPGQGLQFLFEYFSETQRNKGNFPGRFSGRQFSNSRSEMNVSTLELGDSALYLCASSRGSSYEQYFGPGTRLTVT.

The chain carries TRBV12-3 or TRBV12-4 and TRBJ2-2; 9 positions agree with TRBD2. V lost 6 bases and J lost 6; bases outside the gene matches: 8. The CDR3 consists of 15 residues. CDR3 in amino acids: CASRRAAGGPGELFF. The CDR3 DNA reads TGTGCCAGCAGACGTGCGGCGGGAGGGCCCGGGGAGCTGTTTTTT.

This clonotype was counted between two and nine times. V gene TRBV27 combines with J gene TRBJ1-1; D gene ambiguous. CDR1 is MNHEY, CDR2 SMNVEV, per germline (reference sequence). V dropped 0 bases and J dropped 1 base, with 9 bases sitting between them. The CDR3 sequence is 15 residues long. The CDR3 nucleotides read TGTGCCAGCAGTTTATCGCGTCTTGGGAACACTGAAGCTTTCTTT. Its protein product is CASSLSRLGNTEAFF.

The rearrangement uses TRBV4-2 and TRBJ2-2, with D perhaps TRBD1 or TRBD2 (5 bases each). V was pared by 4 bases and J by 7 bases, with 10 bases between. Germline CDR1 is LGHNA and CDR2 is YNFKEQ. The CDR3 consists of 13 residues. Here the CDR3 DNA reads TGTGCCAGCAGCCCGGGACCGAGCGGGGAGCTGTTTTTT. Its protein product is CASSPGPSGELFF.

This clonotype was picked up many times. The chain carries TRBV11-2 and TRBJ2-1; TRBD2 matches at 11 bases. V dropped 5 bases and J dropped 7; count of bases not matched to a gene: 10. Germline V lookup: CDR1 SGHAT, CDR2 FQNNGV. This CDR3 is 16 amino acids long. The chain's CDR3 is CASSTFSGRARNEQFF. CDR3 DNA: TGTGCCAGCAGCACCTTTAGCGGGAGGGCCAGGAATGAGCAGTTCTTC.

The CDR3 sequence: CASSIRDQAYEQYF. For the CDR3, the DNA is TGTGCCAGCAGCATCCGGGACCAAGCCTACGAGCAGTACTTC. V and J are TRBV5-5 and TRBJ2-7; D may be TRBD1 or TRBD2 (5 bases each). The CDR3 is 14 residues long. Germline V gene lookup returns CDR1 SGHKS and CDR2 YYEKEE (reference sequence). V dropped 4 bases and J dropped 2 bases, with 13 bases sitting between them.

This clonotype was detected many times. The chain employs TRBV12-3 or TRBV12-4 and TRBJ1-1, with a weak D call TRBD1 (6 bases). The CDR3 consists of 11 residues. Trimming stripped 6 bases from V and 9 bases from J, with 11 bases between. CDR3 bases: TGTGCCAGCAGCCGGGGGCTCAAAGCTTTCTTT. Its translation: CASSRGLKAFF.

The table lists this clonotype with many counts. The chain has TRBV13 and TRBJ2-3, with TRBD2 matching over 14 bases. J was trimmed by 6 bases and V by 5 bases; bases with no gene match: 4. Germline loops: CDR1 PRHDT, CDR2 FYEKMQ (reference sequence). The CDR3 totals 15 residues. Here the CDR3 reads CASSPGTSGSDTQYF. The CDR3 nucleotides are TGTGCCAGCAGCCCGGGGACTAGCGGGAGTGATACGCAGTATTTT.

In this sample, this clonotype turned up many times. The chain's CDR3 is CASSRGQAQGNQPQHF. Written as DNA, the CDR3 is TGTGCCAGCAGTCGCGGACAGGCACAGGGCAATCAGCCCCAGCATTTT. V gene TRBV12-3 or TRBV12-4 combines with J gene TRBJ1-5, with TRBD1 identical over 7 bases. The J segment lost 2 bases and the V segment lost 5 bases, leaving 9 bases of the junction unmatched. This CDR3 spans 16 amino acids.